This T cell receptor beta chain was sequenced in a study of cytomegalovirus exposure and HLA in healthy donors. The CDR3 contains 14 residues. CDR1 and CDR2 (germline): MNHNS, SASEGT. The trim removed 7 bases at V and 0 bases at J, leaving 6 bases unmatched. Both 60 Vbeta primers and 13 Jbeta primers went into the PCR. The data were produced by immunoSEQ multiplex PCR, yet TCRdb's version contains in-frame clones alone and is incomplete. The sample lists 150,000 or so clones; roughly 80% were seen once. The chain is built from TRBV6-1 and TRBJ2-7; 7 bases are a match to TRBD1. The clonotype originates from a man between 45 and 60 years old in good health and CMV-seropositive. The sample was PBMCs. CDR3 coding DNA: TGTGCCAGCAATCTGAGGGGGCCCTCCTACGAGCAGTACTTC. It yields the protein CASNLRGPSYEQYF.